This T cell receptor beta chain originates from a study of control samples from healthy donors and cancer patients. Measured with immunoSEQ multiplex PCR; TCRdb has only the in-frame clones, and not every one. This sample has roughly 24,000 clones, with about 81% found just once. This clone was counted between two and nine times. This clonotype originated in a man between 60 and 70 years old with colorectal cancer. Sequencing input: PBMCs.

The CDR3 is CASSSRTGENTEAFF. The CDR3 DNA reads TGTGCCAGCAGCTCCCGGACAGGGGAGAACACTGAAGCTTTCTTT. The chain has TRBV12-1 and TRBJ1-1; the D call in the table, TRBD1, was not verified against the DNA. TRBV12-1 is an annotated pseudogene. The CDR3 runs 15 residues.